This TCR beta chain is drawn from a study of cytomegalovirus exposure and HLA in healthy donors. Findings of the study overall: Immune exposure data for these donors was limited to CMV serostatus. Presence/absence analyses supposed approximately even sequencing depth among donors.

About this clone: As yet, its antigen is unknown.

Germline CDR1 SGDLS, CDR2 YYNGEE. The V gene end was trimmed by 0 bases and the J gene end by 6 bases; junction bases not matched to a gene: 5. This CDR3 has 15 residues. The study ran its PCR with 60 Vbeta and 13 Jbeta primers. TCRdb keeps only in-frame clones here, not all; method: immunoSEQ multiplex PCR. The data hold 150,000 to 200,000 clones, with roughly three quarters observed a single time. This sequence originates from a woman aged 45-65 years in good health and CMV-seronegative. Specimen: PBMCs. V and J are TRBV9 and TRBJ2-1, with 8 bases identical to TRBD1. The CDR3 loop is CASSVEPGTGNEQFF. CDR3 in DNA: TGTGCCAGCAGCGTAGAACCTGGGACAGGCAATGAGCAGTTCTTC.